This entry concerns a single TCR beta chain. The CDR3 loop spans 14 amino acids. Germline CDR1 MDHEN, CDR2 SYDVKM. Between the trimmed V and J ends, which lost 5 bases and 4 bases, there was a span of 14 bases. The data belong to a study of shared clonotypes between healthy human individuals. Recent vaccinations or acute infections were absent in the healthy HIV-negative adult donors. Deep-level assay runs were performed. The authors distributed each subset's genomic DNA evenly over several immunoSEQ plates. Some clones are missing from TCRdb's copy, which holds only in-frame ones; the method was immunoSEQ multiplex PCR. The data show fewer than 400,000 clones, 74% seen once.

This chain connects TRBV28 to TRBJ1-1, with D tentatively TRBD1 (5 bases). The sequencing sample was made of memory CD4+ T cells sorted from blood. Specified subset: CD45RA-negative fraction. This TCR derives from a man aged 25-45 years in good health. The CDR3 sequence: CASSVIRRGTEAFF. CDR3 nucleotide sequence: TGTGCCAGCAGTGTCATAAGGAGGGGCACTGAAGCTTTCTTT. The complete variable domain, with remaining parts taken from reference TRBV28 and TRBJ1-1, reads DVKVTQSSRYLVKRTGEKVFLECVQDMDHENMFWYRQDPGLGLRLIYFSYDVKMKEKGDIPEGYSVSREKKERFSLILESASTNQTSMYLCASSVIRRGTEAFFGQGTRLTVV.